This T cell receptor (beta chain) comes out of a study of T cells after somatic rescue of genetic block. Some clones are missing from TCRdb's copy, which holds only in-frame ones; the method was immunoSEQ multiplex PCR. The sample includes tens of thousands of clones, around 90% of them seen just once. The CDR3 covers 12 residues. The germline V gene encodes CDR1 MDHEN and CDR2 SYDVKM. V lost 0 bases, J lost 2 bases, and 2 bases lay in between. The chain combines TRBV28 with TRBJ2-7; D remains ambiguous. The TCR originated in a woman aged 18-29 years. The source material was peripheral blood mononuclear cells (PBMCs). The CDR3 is CASSLWPYEQYF. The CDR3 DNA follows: TGTGCCAGCAGTTTATGGCCCTACGAGCAGTACTTC.